These 19 T cell receptor beta chains were sequenced from one sample in a study of CD8 T cells in ankylosing spondylitis. These receptors' antigens are unknown. TCRdb called the 5' RACE reads again in MiXCR, with one record for every CDR3 protein. The data hold approximately 540,000 distinct CDR3 sequences, with over 9.5% observed a single time. Study-wide findings and caveats: Ankylosing spondylitis blood appeared to be characterized by a TCR beta motif of fewer than ten highly homologous variants.

Sample: blood, either unsorted or a sorted T cell fraction (not recorded which). The receptors stem from a male donor with ankylosing spondylitis.

The chain is built from TRBV11-2 and TRBJ2-7, with 10 bases lining up with TRBD2. V trimming: 0 bases; J trimming: 5 bases; junction bases outside the gene matches: 10. The CDR3 is made up of 17 amino acids. CDR1 and CDR2 from the germline V gene are SGHAT and FQNNGV. The CDR3 DNA reads TGTGCCAGCAGCTTAGATCTAGCGGGAGCGGTTAAGGACGAGCAGTACTTC. Amino acids: CASSLDLAGAVKDEQYF.

This clonotype has a handful of counts. This chain uses TRBV5-1 with TRBJ2-2; TRBD1 might be the D (5 bases). Germline loops: CDR1 SGHRS, CDR2 YFSETQ. V shed 0 bases and J shed 1 base, with 10 bases lying between them. The CDR3 totals 16 residues. The CDR3 DNA follows: TGCGCCAGCAGCTTGGCCAGTACAGGGAACACCGGGGAGCTGTTTTTT. It is translated as CASSLASTGNTGELFF.

This clonotype turned up a few times. This sequence joins TRBV11-3 and TRBJ2-7; D may be TRBD2 (6 bases). Trimming pared 1 base from V and 4 bases from J, leaving 11 bases between. CDR3 length equals 14 residues. The germline gives CDR1 SGHNT, CDR2 YENEEA. The CDR3 loop is CASSLAGDPYEQYF. In nucleotides, the CDR3 is TGTGCCAGCAGCTTAGCGGGAGACCCATACGAGCAGTACTTC. Supplemented by reference TRBV11-3 and TRBJ2-7, the full variable domain reads EAGVVQSPRYKIIEKKQPVAFWCNPISGHNTLYWYLQNLGQGPELLIRYENEEAVDDSQLPKDRFSAERLKGVDSTLKIQPAELGDSAVYLCASSLAGDPYEQYFGPGTRLTVT.

As DNA, the CDR3 is TGTGCCAGCAGTTACTTGGGGAACGAGCAGTACGTC. Encoded protein: CASSYLGNEQYV. The chain employs TRBV6-6 and TRBJ2-7; D remains ambiguous. With 1 base removed from V and 5 bases from J, the gap between germline ends came to 6 bases. The CDR3 has 12 residues. CDR1 and CDR2 from the germline V gene are MNHNY and SVGAGI (reference sequence).

The chain carries TRBV7-9 and TRBJ1-2; D is unclear. The germline gives CDR1 SEHNR, CDR2 FQNEAQ (reference sequence). The ends were cut back, 0 bases at V and 8 bases at J, with 7 bases in the middle. This CDR3 has 12 amino acids. This CDR3 reads CASSLAGRGYTF. CDR3 bases: TGTGCCAGCAGCTTAGCTGGCAGGGGCTACACCTTC. The full variable domain, with the rest looked up from reference TRBV7-9 and TRBJ1-2, is DTGVSQNPRHKITKRGQNVTFRCDPISEHNRLYWYRQTLGQGPEFLTYFQNEAQLEKSRLLSDRFSAERPKGSFSTLEIQRTEQGDSAMYLCASSLAGRGYTFGSGTRLTVV.

The CDR3 sequence: CASSEQGTEGNTIYF. The CDR3 region has the DNA TGCGCCAGCAGTGAGCAAGGGACAGAAGGAAACACCATATATTTT. This rearrangement joins TRBV10-2 to TRBJ1-3, with 7 bases aligning to TRBD1. The germline CDR1 and CDR2 sequences are WSHSY and SAAADI. This CDR3 spans 15 amino acids. Losses at the gene ends were 2 bases for V and 4 bases for J; bases not matched to a gene: 5.

The J gene is TRBJ2-1, the V gene TRBV20-1; 10 positions agree with TRBD2. The CDR3 consists of 16 residues. With V trimmed by 2 bases and J by 1 base, 5 bases remained unmatched. Looked up from germline, CDR1 is DFQATT and CDR2 is SNEGSKA (reference sequence). CDR3 bases: TGCAGTGCTAGATCTAGCGGGAGTCGGTCCTACAATGAGCAGTTCTTC. Protein sequence: CSARSSGSRSYNEQFF.

This clonotype was detected a few times. The chain uses TRBV4-2 and TRBJ2-3, with 12 bases aligning to TRBD2. After removal of 1 base from V and 4 bases from J, the junction contained 9 bases not matched to a gene. CDR1 is LGHNA and CDR2 is YNFKEQ in the germline V gene. The CDR3 is 18 residues long. The CDR3: CASSQVTSGRNKADTQYF. The CDR3 DNA reads as TGTGCCAGCAGCCAAGTGACTAGCGGGAGAAACAAGGCAGATACGCAGTATTTT.

The J gene is TRBJ1-5, the V gene TRBV7-9; D is uncertain. Trimming pared 5 bases from V and 3 bases from J, leaving 11 bases between. This CDR3 has 14 amino acids. Germline CDR1 reads SEHNR; CDR2 reads FQNEAQ (reference sequence). The CDR3 protein is CASSGMSTNQPQHF. CDR3 nucleotide sequence: TGTGCCAGCAGCGGTATGAGCACCAATCAGCCCCAGCATTTT.

The CDR3 region has the DNA TGTGCCAGCGCACCTACTCCAGCCTCGTCTCGGCAGTTCTTC. Translation gives CASAPTPASSRQFF. The chain combines TRBV9 with TRBJ2-1; D remains ambiguous. There are 14 residues in the CDR3. Deletions cut 7 bases from V and 12 bases from J, with 23 bases between. CDR1 and CDR2 from the germline V gene are SGDLS and YYNGEE.

This clonotype has a count of ten or more. This sequence joins TRBV18 and TRBJ1-2, with a tentative D call TRBD1 (5 bases). Germline V gives CDR1 KGHSH, CDR2 LQKENI. The CDR3 is 14 residues long. Trimming stripped 0 bases from V and 2 bases from J, with 7 bases between. The DNA for the CDR3 is TGTGCCAGCTCACCACCGGGGGGAAACTATGGCTACACCTTC. It yields the protein CASSPPGGNYGYTF.

The chain's CDR3 is CACTGLAVNTDTQYF. The CDR3 DNA sequence: TGTGCCTGCACGGGACTAGCGGTAAACACAGATACGCAGTATTTT. V is TRBV30 and J is TRBJ2-3, with 11 bases identical to TRBD2. The germline V gene has CDR1 GTSNPN and CDR2 SVGIG (reference sequence). The CDR3 contains 15 residues. V lost 6 bases, J lost 2 bases, and 7 bases stayed unmatched.

The rearrangement joins TRBV6-6 to TRBJ1-5, with unresolved D. Germline CDR1 is MNHNY and CDR2 is SVGAGI (reference sequence). This CDR3 has 13 residues. V gave up 8 bases and J gave up 2 bases, with 10 bases separating them. The CDR3 DNA is TGTGCCAGCGCACAATGGGGCAATCAGCCCCAGCATTTT. Protein sequence: CASAQWGNQPQHF.

The V and J genes are TRBV3-1 and TRBJ1-2; 9 bases map to TRBD1. The CDR3 extends over 15 amino acids. Germline V gene data show CDR1 as LGHDT and CDR2 as YNNKEL (reference sequence). The junction had 7 bases not matched to a gene; V was cut back by 2 bases and J by 6 bases. DNA for the CDR3: TGTGCCAGCAGCCAAACTGACAGGGGGAAGGATGGCTACACCTTC. Encoded protein: CASSQTDRGKDGYTF.

This chain joins TRBV2 and TRBJ1-1, with D possibly matching TRBD1 (5 bases). Germline V gene sequence: CDR1 SNHLY, CDR2 FYNNEI. V was cut by 6 bases and J by 4 bases, with 15 bases left in between. The CDR3 is 14 amino acids. The CDR3 sequence: CASRSDGTSTEAFF. In DNA form, the CDR3 reads TGTGCCAGCAGATCAGACGGGACTTCCACTGAAGCTTTCTTT.

V gene TRBV7-9 combines with J gene TRBJ1-1; D is undetermined. The CDR3 spans 14 residues. Germline V gene sequence: CDR1 SEHNR, CDR2 FQNEAQ (reference sequence). Trimming cost V 2 bases and J 5 bases, with 12 bases left between them. The CDR3 bases are TGTGCCAGCAGCTTATGGGGAAGCCATACTGAAGCTTTCTTT. Protein product: CASSLWGSHTEAFF.

The gene calls are TRBV25-1 and TRBJ2-3; 10 nucleotides match TRBD2. CDR1 is MGHDK, CDR2 SYGVNS, per germline. After removal of 5 bases from V and 4 bases from J, the junction contained 9 bases not matched to a gene. The CDR3 is 16 amino acids. The CDR3 nucleotides read TGTGCCAGCAGTCCAACAGCGGGAGGGTACGCAGATACGCAGTATTTT. Amino acids: CASSPTAGGYADTQYF.

The genes are TRBV12-3 or TRBV12-4 and TRBJ1-6; TRBD1 aligns across 8 bases. With 5 bases clipped from V and 9 bases from J, the junction kept 6 bases outside the gene matches. There are 14 residues in the CDR3. The CDR3: CASSGQGRLSPLHF. CDR3 bases: TGTGCCAGCAGTGGACAGGGTAGACTTTCACCCCTCCACTTT.

The rearrangement joins TRBV11-2 to TRBJ2-1; maybe TRBD2 (5 bases). Germline V CDR1 and CDR2: SGHAT, FQNNGV. The ends were cut back, 4 bases at V and 8 bases at J, with 21 bases in the middle. This CDR3 has 16 amino acids. CDR3 in amino acids: CASSSNNGGPYYEQFF. Here the CDR3 DNA reads TGTGCCAGCAGCTCAAATAACGGAGGACCGTACTATGAGCAGTTCTTC.